This T cell receptor beta chain comes out of a study of PD-1 blockade in classical Hodgkin lymphoma. Findings of the study overall: Baseline diversity resembling that of newly diagnosed patients was seen in complete responders.

The CDR3 spans 16 residues. Per germline, CDR1 LGHNT and CDR2 FRNRAP. The V gene lost 5 bases and the J gene lost 0 bases, with 15 bases spanning the gap. Regarding time point: cycle 4 day 1 (C4D1), after five to seven weeks of nivolumab. The patients all showed relapse after autologous stem cell transplantation, while their brentuximab vedotin exposure varied. Assay: immunoSEQ multiplex PCR; the TCRdb copy retains only in-frame clones and omits some. The sample yields about 64,000 clones, roughly nine tenths seen once. A word on this clone: Its antigen remains unidentified.

V is TRBV12-5 and J is TRBJ2-3; D gene uncertain. This TCR came from a human donor with classical Hodgkin lymphoma. Here the sequenced sample was peripheral blood mononuclear cells (PBMCs), taken before the fourth cycle of nivolumab. CDR3 sequence: CASGLLLRWSTDTQYF. CDR3 DNA sequence: TGTGCTAGTGGTCTCCTCCTGCGGTGGAGCACAGATACGCAGTATTTT.